A selection of T cell receptor beta chains follows, all from one sample in a study of CD8 T cells in Susac syndrome. MiXCR, applied by TCRdb to the immunoSEQ multiplex PCR reads, yields one record per CDR3 protein. The sample records more than 55,000 distinct CDR3 sequences, 85% to 95% being singletons. The sample was CD8+ T cells from PBMCs. Receptor source: a human donor in good health. Both conserved end residues are part of each CDR3. A D gene is named only where the DNA matches it firmly. The size of a clone is reported for some rows only, either as once, few or many, or as a class for expanded clones.

TRBJ1-3 | NA | TRBV4-2 | NA | CASNPGFLSGNTIYF | TGTGCCAGCAACCCGGGATTCCTCTCTGGAAACACCATATATTTT
TRBJ2-5 | NA | TRBV10-3 | NA | CAISESFQETQYF | TGTGCCATCAGTGAGTCCTTCCAAGAGACCCAGTACTTC
TRBJ2-7 | NA | TRBV27 | NA | CASSLLGGYEQYF | TGTGCCAGCAGTTTACTTGGGGGCTACGAGCAGTACTTC
TRBJ1-2 | NA | TRBV7-9 | NA | CASNQAGAAGYTF | TGTGCCAGCAACCAGGCAGGGGCCGCTGGCTACACCTTC
TRBJ1-4 | NA | TRBV29-1 | NA | CSVEITGRNEKLFF | TGCAGCGTTGAAATAACAGGGCGGAATGAAAAACTGTTTTTT
TRBJ2-7 | NA | TRBV29-1 | NA | CSVEELAGSRGEQYF | TGCAGCGTTGAAGAACTGGCGGGGAGTAGGGGCGAGCAGTACTTC
TRBJ2-4 | TRBD1 | TRBV29-1 | once | CSVGGQTIAKNIQYF | TGCAGCGTTGGGGGACAGACTATAGCCAAAAACATTCAGTACTTC
TRBJ2-6 | TRBD1 | TRBV28 | NA | CASSILTGSLSGANVLTF | TGTGCCAGCAGTATCCTGACAGGGTCCCTCTCTGGGGCCAACGTCCTGACTTTC
TRBJ2-6 | NA | TRBV4-3 | NA | CASSQEYRGSGANVLTF | TGCGCCAGCAGCCAAGAGTATCGGGGGTCTGGGGCCAACGTCCTGACTTTC
TRBJ1-1 | NA | TRBV5-6 | NA | CASSLLYLQTEAFF | TGTGCCAGCAGCTTGCTCTACTTACAAACTGAAGCTTTCTTT
TRBJ2-2 | NA | TRBV24-1 | NA | CATSDSVQTGELFF | TGTGCCACCAGTGATTCCGTCCAGACCGGGGAGCTGTTTTTT
TRBJ1-6 | TRBD1 | TRBV2 | NA | CASSPREQGADSPLHF | TGTGCCAGCAGCCCCAGGGAACAGGGGGCGGATTCACCCCTCCACTTT
TRBJ2-1 | NA | TRBV27 | NA | CATSWGYNEQFF | TGTGCCACCTCCTGGGGTTACAATGAGCAGTTCTTC
TRBJ1-5 | TRBD1 | TRBV4-1 | NA | CASSQGQGRNQPQHF | TGCGCCAGCAGCCAGGGACAGGGGCGCAATCAGCCCCAGCATTTT
TRBJ2-3 | NA | TRBV7-9 | NA | CASSLAGTVTDTQYF | TGTGCCAGCAGCTTAGCGGGGACGGTCACAGATACGCAGTATTTT
TRBJ2-3 | TRBD2 | TRBV4-3 | NA | CASSQALAVFTDTQYF | TGCGCCAGCAGCCAAGCACTAGCGGTCTTCACAGATACGCAGTATTTT
TRBJ2-2 | NA | TRBV29-1 | NA | CSVEEGTGELFF | TGCAGCGTTGAAGAAGGAACCGGGGAGCTGTTTTTT
TRBJ2-1 | NA | TRBV3-1 | NA | CASSQDWGAAYNEQFF | TGTGCCAGCAGCCAAGATTGGGGGGCCGCCTACAATGAGCAGTTCTTC
TRBJ2-2 | NA | TRBV20-1 | NA | CSAKGNTGELFF | TGCAGTGCTAAAGGGAACACCGGGGAGCTGTTTTTT
TRBJ2-7 | NA | TRBV5-1 | NA | CASSLGYGPYEQYF | TGCGCCAGCAGCTTGGGATACGGGCCCTACGAGCAGTACTTC
TRBJ2-6 | NA | TRBV27 | NA | CASRDAGANVLTF | TGTGCCAGCAGGGACGCTGGGGCCAACGTCCTGACTTTC
TRBJ2-7 | NA | TRBV29-1 | NA | CSASGPSTYEQYF | TGCAGCGCCTCGGGGCCTTCAACCTACGAGCAGTACTTC
TRBJ2-3 | TRBD1 | TRBV7-8 | NA | CASSLVRAGGVDTQYF | TGTGCCAGCAGCTTAGTCAGGGCAGGGGGCGTAGATACGCAGTATTTT
TRBJ1-4 | NA | TRBV29-1 | NA | CSVEEGLANEKLFF | TGCAGCGTCGAAGAGGGGTTAGCTAATGAAAAACTGTTTTTT
TRBJ2-5 | NA | TRBV9 | NA | CASSVGLGGETQYF | TGTGCCAGCAGCGTAGGACTAGGGGGGGAGACCCAGTACTTC
TRBJ1-2 | NA | TRBV29-1 | once | CSVEEVGRTDYGYTF | TGCAGCGTTGAAGAAGTAGGTCGGACGGACTATGGCTACACCTTC
TRBJ2-1 | NA | TRBV4-1 | NA | CASSQSDRGPGNEQFF | TGCGCCAGCAGCCAATCGGATCGGGGGCCGGGAAATGAGCAGTTCTTC
TRBJ2-7 | NA | TRBV7-9 | NA | CASSHGQNYEQYF | TGTGCCAGCAGCCACGGACAAAACTACGAGCAGTACTTC
TRBJ2-5 | TRBD2 | TRBV7-9 | NA | CASSTGDYDQETQYF | TGTGCCAGCAGCACCGGGGACTACGACCAAGAGACCCAGTACTTC
TRBJ2-7 | TRBD1 | TRBV6-6 | NA | CASSYDRTGRGNEQYF | TGTGCCAGCAGTTACGATAGGACAGGGCGTGGGAACGAGCAGTACTTC
TRBJ1-1 | NA | TRBV6-5 | NA | CASSYLGGNTEAFF | TGTGCCAGCAGTTACCTGGGGGGAAACACTGAAGCTTTCTTT
TRBJ2-3 | NA | TRBV9 | NA | CASSDPAITDTQYF | TGTGCCAGCAGCGACCCAGCAATCACAGATACGCAGTATTTT
TRBJ2-2 | NA | TRBV7-8 | NA | CASSLGGGRELFF | TGTGCCAGCAGCTTAGGCGGGGGCCGGGAGCTGTTTTTT
TRBJ2-5 | NA | TRBV7-9 | NA | CASSLGQQETQYF | TGTGCCAGCAGCTTAGGGCAGCAAGAGACCCAGTACTTC
TRBJ2-5 | TRBD2 | TRBV9 | NA | CASSEGAGKETQYF | TGTGCCAGCAGCGAGGGAGCGGGGAAAGAGACCCAGTACTTC
TRBJ2-1 | TRBD1 | TRBV3-1 | NA | CASSLTTGANEQFF | TGTGCCAGCAGCCTCACGACAGGGGCGAATGAGCAGTTCTTC
TRBJ2-7 | NA | TRBV27 | NA | CASSLSGGGLYEQYF | TGTGCCAGCAGTTTAAGTGGAGGGGGCCTCTACGAGCAGTACTTC
TRBJ2-4 | NA | TRBV10-3 | NA | CAISESSEGPTAKNIQYF | TGTGCCATCAGTGAGTCCAGTGAGGGACCAACAGCCAAAAACATTCAGTACTTC
TRBJ1-1 | NA | TRBV28 | NA | CASRFTGMNTEAFF | TGTGCCAGCAGGTTCACAGGGATGAACACTGAAGCTTTCTTT
TRBJ1-6 | NA | TRBV7-9 | NA | CASSLGVVGSPLHF | TGTGCCAGCAGCTTAGGAGTTGTGGGATCACCCCTCCACTTT
TRBJ2-7 | NA | TRBV23-1 | NA | CASSQPDSSDGQYF | TGCGCCAGCAGTCAACCGGACAGTTCTGACGGGCAGTACTTC
TRBJ1-5 | NA | TRBV7-9 | NA | CASSLGEGYSNQPQHF | TGTGCCAGCAGCTTAGGGGAGGGCTATAGCAATCAGCCCCAGCATTTT
TRBJ1-1 | NA | TRBV20-1 | NA | CSAREGWLNTEAFF | TGCAGTGCTAGAGAGGGGTGGCTAAACACTGAAGCTTTCTTT
TRBJ2-5 | NA | TRBV5-1 | NA | CASSFSETQYF | TGCGCCAGCAGCTTTTCGGAGACCCAGTACTTC
TRBJ1-3 | TRBD1 | TRBV14 | NA | CASSHVDRDSGNTIYF | TGTGCCAGCAGCCATGTGGACAGGGACTCTGGAAACACCATATATTTT
TRBJ2-5 | NA | TRBV5-1 | NA | CASSLRDGLYQETQYF | TGCGCCAGCAGCCTCCGGGACGGATTGTACCAAGAGACCCAGTACTTC
TRBJ2-7 | NA | TRBV12-3/TRBV12-4 | NA | CASSNGLSPHEQYF | TGTGCCAGCAGTAACGGTTTGTCTCCCCACGAGCAGTACTTC
TRBJ2-3 | NA | TRBV7-9 | few | CASSPRGASTDTQYF | TGTGCCAGCAGCCCCAGGGGGGCCAGCACAGATACGCAGTATTTT